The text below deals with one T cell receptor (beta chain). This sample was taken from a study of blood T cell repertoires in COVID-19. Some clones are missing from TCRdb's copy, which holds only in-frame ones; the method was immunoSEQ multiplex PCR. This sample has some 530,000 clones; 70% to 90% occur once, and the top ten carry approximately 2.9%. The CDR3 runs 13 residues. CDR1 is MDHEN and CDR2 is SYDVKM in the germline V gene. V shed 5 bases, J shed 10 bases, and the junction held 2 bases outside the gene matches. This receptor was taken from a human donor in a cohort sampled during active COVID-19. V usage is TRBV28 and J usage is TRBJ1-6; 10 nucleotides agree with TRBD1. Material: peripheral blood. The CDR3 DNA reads TGTGCCAGCAGTGGGACAGGGGAATCACCCCTCCACTTT. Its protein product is CASSGTGESPLHF.